What follows describes a single T cell receptor (beta chain). One junction end disagrees with the germline gene, perhaps due to a read error. Profiling relied on immunoSEQ multiplex PCR, and the TCRdb table lists in-frame clones only, not all of them. The table has approximately 220,000 clones, 65% to 85% seen once. This sample stems from a study of blood T cell repertoires in COVID-19. The wider study: Samples of COVID-19 (acute and convalescent) were obtained from the United States, Italy and Spain.

The germline V gene has CDR1 SSHAT and CDR2 FNYEAQ (reference sequence). CDR3 length: 17 amino acids. Researchers sorted participants into cohorts using their self-reported clinical history. The V gene is TRBV7-7, the J gene TRBJ1-6; 7 bases map to TRBD1. The sequenced sample consisted of PBMCs or T cells enriched from blood (not recorded which). The receptor was derived from a woman aged 40 to 55 with acute COVID-19. CDR3 sequence: CASSPRQGSSYNSPLHF. The CDR3 DNA reads as TGTGCTAGCAGCCCACGACAGGGAAGCTCCTATAATTCACCCCTCCACTTT.